These 25 T cell receptor beta chains originate from one sample sequenced in a study of T cell responses to AZD1222 COVID-19 vaccine. The assay was immunoSEQ multiplex PCR, and TCRdb's table has in-frame clones only and misses some. The table shows around 190,000 clones, with roughly 88% occurring only once. Sample: peripheral blood, taken 28 days after the second AZD1222 dose. Every receptor here comes from an adult who received the AZD1222 COVID-19 vaccine.

This sequence joins TRBV6-5 and TRBJ2-7; D is unresolved. V lost 6 bases and J lost 2, with 8 bases in between. The CDR3 has 12 residues. Germline lookup yields CDR1 MNHEY and CDR2 SVGAGI. CDR3 in amino acids: CASRRLPYEQYF. CDR3 DNA sequence: TGTGCCAGCAGAAGGCTCCCCTACGAGCAGTACTTC.

This sequence joins TRBV6-5 and TRBJ1-4; D not certain. The CDR3 spans 15 residues. Trimming took off 6 bases at V and 8 bases at J, with 19 bases between the two ends. The germline V gene has CDR1 MNHEY and CDR2 SVGAGI. This chain's CDR3 is CASSLSGSFWEKLFF. The CDR3 nucleotides are TGTGCCAGCAGCCTCTCGGGGTCGTTTTGGGAAAAACTGTTTTTT.

This clone appeared once. The V gene is TRBV10-3, the J gene TRBJ1-6; maybe TRBD1 (5 bases). Looked up from germline, CDR1 is ENHRY and CDR2 is SYGVKD. The CDR3 length is 16 residues. Deletions cut 3 bases from V and 9 bases from J, with 18 bases between. The DNA for the CDR3 is TGTGCCATCAGTGAATCAGGGCCAGCAGGAAGTTCACCCCTCCACTTT. Translating gives CAISESGPAGSSPLHF.

The chain uses TRBV10-2 and TRBJ2-2; D is uncertain. This CDR3 has 14 amino acids. With 5 bases removed from V and 3 bases from J, the gap between germline ends came to 10 bases. The V gene's germline CDR1 is WSHSY and CDR2 SAAADI. In DNA, the CDR3 is TGCGCCAGCAGTTTAGACCGAGACACCGGGGAGCTGTTTTTT. Translation gives CASSLDRDTGELFF.

The chain has TRBV15 and TRBJ1-4; the D is unclear. CDR3 size: 13 residues. CDR1 is LNHNV and CDR2 is YYDKDF in the germline V gene (reference sequence). Trimming removed 1 base from V and 3 bases from J, with 3 bases in between. The DNA of the CDR3 is TGTGCCACCAGCAGAGCTTCTAATGAAAAACTGTTTTTT. Its translation is CATSRASNEKLFF.

This rearrangement joins TRBV5-1 to TRBJ2-5; 7 bases agree with TRBD1. CDR3 length: 14 residues. Per the germline V gene, CDR1 is SGHRS and CDR2 is YFSETQ. V lost 0 bases and J lost 9; bases outside the gene matches: 8. CDR3 protein: CASSLEGASGAQYF. The CDR3 DNA is TGCGCCAGCAGCTTGGAGGGGGCCTCAGGGGCCCAGTACTTC.

V gene TRBV12-1 combines with J gene TRBJ2-7; no check of the table's D call, TRBD2, against the DNA was made. TRBV12-1 is assigned pseudogene status. The CDR3 runs to 14 residues. The CDR3 DNA is TGTGCCAGCAGCTTCGAGACTACCCCCTACGAGCAGTACTTC. Translated: CASSFETTPYEQYF.

The chain is built from TRBV16 and TRBJ2-3; possible D gene TRBD1, 6 bases. The CDR3 length is 16 residues. The germline gives CDR1 KGHSY, CDR2 FQNENV. V was pared by 1 base and J by 3 bases, with 14 bases between. CDR3 loop: CASSQWQGPGTDTQYF. DNA of the CDR3: TGTGCCAGCAGCCAATGGCAGGGGCCGGGAACAGATACGCAGTATTTT.

The CDR3, as DNA: TGTGCCAGCAGCCCCAGGGGGGGAGGTCAGCCCCAGCATTTT. As protein: CASSPRGGGQPQHF. The rearrangement joins TRBV9 to TRBJ1-5, with 7 nucleotides matching TRBD1. The CDR3 length is 14 residues. Germline V gene lookup returns CDR1 SGDLS and CDR2 YYNGEE. J was trimmed by 6 bases and V by 4 bases; bases with no gene match: 7. The full variable domain, its missing parts supplied by reference TRBV9 and TRBJ1-5, is DSGVTQTPKHLITATGQRVTLRCSPRSGDLSVYWYQQSLDQGLQFLIQYYNGEERAKGNILERFSAQQFPDLHSELNLSSLELGDSALYFCASSPRGGGQPQHFGDGTRLSIL.

This sequence joins TRBV15 and TRBJ2-2, with D possibly matching TRBD1 (7 bases). The CDR3 runs 16 residues. Trimming removed 3 bases from V and 6 bases from J, with 17 bases in between. CDR1 LNHNV and CDR2 YYDKDF come from the germline V gene (reference sequence). The CDR3: CATSSIGGRGAGELFF. The CDR3, as DNA: TGTGCCACCAGCAGCATTGGGGGCAGGGGGGCCGGGGAGCTGTTTTTT.

The rearrangement links TRBV30 to TRBJ1-5; D may be TRBD1 (6 bases). The V gene's germline CDR1 is GTSNPN and CDR2 SVGIG (reference sequence). Trimming took 0 bases from V and 7 from J, leaving 13 bases between them. CDR3 length equals 14 residues. The CDR3 spells CAWSVLRGSQPQHF. The DNA for the CDR3 is TGTGCCTGGAGTGTCCTTAGGGGGTCCCAGCCCCAGCATTTT. Filled out from reference TRBV30 and TRBJ1-5, the complete variable domain reads SQTIHQWPATLVQPVGSPLSLECTVEGTSNPNLYWYRQAAGRGLQLLFYSVGIGQISSEVPQNLSASRPQDRQFILSSKKLLLSDSGFYLCAWSVLRGSQPQHFGDGTRLSIL.

The chain is built from TRBV10-3 and TRBJ1-5; possible D gene TRBD1, 5 bases. Germline CDR1 reads ENHRY; CDR2 reads SYGVKD. The length of the CDR3 is 14 residues. Trimming cost V 3 bases and J 3 bases, with 9 bases left between them. The CDR3 protein is CAISEGGTNQPQHF. CDR3 bases: TGTGCCATCAGTGAAGGAGGGACCAATCAGCCCCAGCATTTT.

V gene TRBV23-1 combines with J gene TRBJ2-7; the match to TRBD1 covers 9 bases. TRBV23-1 belongs to the ORF category, with a function that is uncertain. V was clipped by 2 bases and J by 0 bases; unmatched bases: 14. The CDR3 is 19 amino acids. Here the CDR3 reads CASSQIPLIRTGDSYEQYF. The CDR3 DNA follows: TGCGCCAGCAGTCAAATACCCTTGATTCGGACAGGGGACTCCTACGAGCAGTACTTC.

This chain connects TRBV24-1 to TRBJ2-2; 9 positions match TRBD1. Germline V lookup: CDR1 KGHDR, CDR2 SFDVKD. Trimming cost V 3 bases and J 6 bases; bases outside gene matches: 10. The CDR3 spans 17 residues. CDR3 amino acids: CATSDVTGGNWAGELFF. In DNA form, the CDR3 reads TGTGCCACCAGTGATGTTACAGGGGGCAATTGGGCCGGGGAGCTGTTTTTT.

The rearrangement joins TRBV19 to TRBJ2-1; 9 bases line up with TRBD1. With V trimmed by 5 bases and J by 5 bases, 1 base remained unmatched. The CDR3 loop spans 13 amino acids. The V gene's germline CDR1 is LNHDA and CDR2 SQIVND (reference sequence). DNA of the CDR3: TGTGCCAGTAGTCGGACAGGGGACAATGAGCAGTTCTTC. It yields the protein CASSRTGDNEQFF.

The chain is built from TRBV12-3 or TRBV12-4 and TRBJ2-2; no clear D. The length of the CDR3 is 11 residues. The V gene lost 6 bases and the J gene lost 6 bases, with 5 bases spanning the gap. This CDR3 reads CASRWSGELFF. The CDR3 bases are TGTGCCAGCAGGTGGTCCGGGGAGCTGTTTTTT.

The chain recombines TRBV10-3 with TRBJ2-3; TRBD2 aligns across 10 bases. The CDR3 runs 16 residues. Germline CDR1 and CDR2: ENHRY and SYGVKD. V shed 4 bases, J shed 3 bases, and the junction held 7 bases outside the gene matches. CDR3: CAISGLAGAGTDTQYF. Here the CDR3 DNA reads TGTGCCATCAGTGGGCTAGCGGGGGCCGGGACAGATACGCAGTATTTT.

The chain is built from TRBV13 and TRBJ2-5; D gene unclear. The CDR3 is 14 amino acids. V lost 2 bases and J lost 3, with 10 bases in between. CDR1 is PRHDT and CDR2 is FYEKMQ in the germline V gene (reference sequence). The CDR3 is CASSLMADEETQYF. The CDR3 nucleotides are TGTGCCAGCAGCTTAATGGCGGACGAAGAGACCCAGTACTTC.

This clone was detected only a few times. The gene calls are TRBV14 and TRBJ2-7; the match to TRBD2 covers 7 bases. With V trimmed by 4 bases and J by 5 bases, 5 bases remained unmatched. CDR1 and CDR2 from the germline V gene are SGHDN and FVKESK. This CDR3 contains 13 residues. This chain's CDR3 is CASSPGRRNEQYF. The DNA of the CDR3 is TGTGCCAGCAGCCCCGGGAGGCGTAACGAGCAGTACTTC.

This sequence joins TRBV29-1 and TRBJ1-3; 8 nucleotides line up with TRBD1. Germline CDR1 is SQVTM and CDR2 is ANQGSEA. This CDR3 comprises 16 residues. The V and J ends lost 6 bases and 3 bases, in that order; junction bases with no gene match: 13. The CDR3 sequence is CSVKRSQGAGGNTIYF. CDR3 bases: TGCAGCGTGAAGAGGTCGCAGGGGGCTGGTGGAAACACCATATATTTT.

The gene calls are TRBV15 and TRBJ2-7; perhaps TRBD2 as D (6 bases). The V gene lost 0 bases and the J gene lost 4 bases, with 7 bases spanning the gap. Germline assignment: CDR1 LNHNV and CDR2 YYDKDF (reference sequence). This CDR3 spans 13 amino acids. CDR3 loop: CATSRDGGYEQYF. The CDR3 region has the DNA TGTGCCACCAGCAGAGACGGGGGTTACGAGCAGTACTTC.

CDR3 sequence (DNA): TGTGCCAGCAGTTCAGGAGCCCCCTACGAGCAGTACTTC. Its translation: CASSSGAPYEQYF. The chain links TRBV2 to TRBJ2-7; D is uncertain. Germline CDR1 and CDR2: SNHLY and FYNNEI. This CDR3 has 13 amino acids. The ends were cut back, 5 bases at V and 2 bases at J, with 10 bases in the middle.

The chain is built from TRBV28 and TRBJ2-2; TRBD1 matches 11 bases. The CDR3 sequence is 16 residues long. In germline, CDR1 is MDHEN, CDR2 SYDVKM. V shed 2 bases and J 4 bases; nucleotides not matched to a gene: 3. In DNA, the CDR3 is TGTGCCAGCAGTTTACCAGGGACAGGGGGCACCGGGGAGCTGTTTTTT. This gives the protein CASSLPGTGGTGELFF.

CDR3 loop: CASSLSSGELETQYF. The CDR3, as DNA: TGCGCCAGCAGCTTGTCTTCAGGGGAGTTGGAGACCCAGTACTTC. V gene TRBV5-1 combines with J gene TRBJ2-5; D might be TRBD1 (6 bases). Trimming left V 1 base short and J 5 bases short, with 15 bases between. Germline-derived CDR1 and CDR2 are SGHRS and YFSETQ. The CDR3 runs to 15 residues.

This clone was found once. The V and J genes are TRBV7-6 and TRBJ2-7; TRBD2 aligns across 12 bases. V shed 5 bases and J 4 bases; nucleotides not matched to a gene: 9. Germline lookup yields CDR1 SGHVS and CDR2 FNYEAQ. The CDR3 length is 16 residues. The CDR3 loop reads CASSPRLAGGSYEQYF. As DNA, the CDR3 is TGTGCCAGCAGCCCCCGCCTAGCGGGGGGGAGTTACGAGCAGTACTTC.